This TCR beta chain was sequenced in a study of CD8+CD57+ T cells in acquired aplastic anemia (dated by TCRdb to between 2018 and 2020). For the study in its entirety: A mean of around 3.3 ug of DNA, ranging from roughly 0.19 to 30 ug, was extracted from sorted CD4+ and CD8+ cells. Healthy donor samples averaged approximately 10 million reads for CD4+ and around 12 million for CD8+ cells. Here is what the overall study found, with its caveats: Patients and healthy controls showed no significant difference in CD8+ Simpson's diversity (P=0.060). Roughly 30 CD8+ CDR3 sequences were shared between patients and controls but appeared highly expressed in patients and within their immunodominant clones.

Profiling of TCR beta VDJ combinations and CDR3 sequences used genomic DNA as the template. An Illumina HiSeq 2000 was used for TCR repertoire sequencing. Per the authors' processing: Repertoire assessment relied on Simpson's diversity index, CDR3 size and DJ length profiles, and TRBV/TRBJ rearrangement plots. Whichever DNA sequence was most abundant in the deep sequencing data was defined as the immunodominant clone. CDR3 amino acid sequences were checked for sharing across subjects and were also compared against the VDJdb database and published repertoires. In-frame beta chains were kept once TCRdb had trimmed the public reads at Q25 with fastp and called clones with MiXCR. Rows are unified per CDR3 protein, each entry keeping the most common DNA and genes. TCRdb, not the authors, supplied the V and J calls. Recorded for this sample are around 170,000 distinct CDR3 sequences; 55% to 80% of them occurred a single time. The ten largest clonotypes hold roughly 42% of the sample.

The study deep-sequenced TCR repertoires of sorted CD4+ and CD8+ blood T cells from severe aplastic anemia patients and healthy subjects. Ficoll-Paque density gradient centrifugation was used to isolate peripheral blood mononuclear cells. Before DNA was extracted, CD4+ and CD8+ T cells were sorted using either FACS or magnetic beads. V is reduced by 7 bases and J by 0 bases, leaving a spacing of 8 bases between them. The germline V gene yields KGHDR for CDR1 and SFDVKD for CDR2. The CDR3 holds 13 amino acids from the cysteine to the phenylalanine. The retained sequence is limited to the CDR3, 39 bases, with the frame set at the first base. This clonotype appeared a single time. The antigen it recognizes is unknown. No much larger clone exists at a distance of one base, and base qualities are not known. A single read is weak support.

The source material was sorted CD4+, CD8+, or CD8+CD57+ T cells (not recorded which) from PBMCs. This receptor chain uses TRBV24-1 and TRBJ1-1, with no confident D gene call. This TCR was sampled from a human donor in good health. The bases are TGTGCCACCAGAGCCGGGGTGAACACTGAAGCTTTCTTT. Translated, it reads CATRAGVNTEAFF.